This is a list of T cell receptor beta chains from one sample in a study of blood T cell repertoires in COVID-19. The data were produced by immunoSEQ multiplex PCR, yet TCRdb's version contains in-frame clones alone and is incomplete. The sample carries approximately 200,000 clones, roughly 92% recorded once. The specimen sequenced was peripheral blood. These TCRs come from a man aged 25-45 years with COVID-19, enrolled during active disease. Both conserved end residues are part of each CDR3. Fields, in order: J gene, clone size, D gene, V gene, CDR3 DNA, CDR3 protein. A D gene is named only where the DNA matches it firmly. Not every row has a clone size; where given, it reads once, few, many or a size class.

j_gene: TRBJ2-5; abundance: once; d_gene: TRBD2; v_gene: TRBV5-1; CDR3nt: TGCGCCAGCACCCTAGCGGGGGGAGAGACCCAGTACTTC; CDR3aa: CASTLAGGETQYF
j_gene: TRBJ1-1; abundance: NA; d_gene: TRBD1; v_gene: TRBV18; CDR3nt: TGTGCCAGCTCACCGTCACAGGGGAGCAATGAAGCTTTCTTT; CDR3aa: CASSPSQGSNEAFF
j_gene: TRBJ2-2; abundance: NA; d_gene: TRBD2; v_gene: TRBV18; CDR3nt: TGTGCCAGCTCACCCGCGGGGGCGAACACCGGGGAGCTGTTTTTT; CDR3aa: CASSPAGANTGELFF
j_gene: TRBJ2-5; abundance: NA; d_gene: NA; v_gene: TRBV18; CDR3nt: TGTGCCAGCTCACCAGGGCAGCAAGAGACCCAGTACTTC; CDR3aa: CASSPGQQETQYF
j_gene: TRBJ2-5; abundance: NA; d_gene: TRBD2; v_gene: TRBV5-1; CDR3nt: TGCGCCAGCAGCTTGCATTGGACTAGCGGGGGGGTGCGAGAGACCCAGTACTTC; CDR3aa: CASSLHWTSGGVRETQYF
j_gene: TRBJ2-5; abundance: NA; d_gene: TRBD1; v_gene: TRBV30; CDR3nt: TGTGCCTGGTCAGGGGGCGGCGAGACCCAGTACTTC; CDR3aa: CAWSGGGETQYF
j_gene: TRBJ2-5; abundance: NA; d_gene: TRBD2; v_gene: TRBV19; CDR3nt: TGTGCCAGTAGTATAGGGATAGCGGGGGTTGAGACCCAGTACTTC; CDR3aa: CASSIGIAGVETQYF
j_gene: TRBJ2-7; abundance: once; d_gene: NA; v_gene: TRBV25-1; CDR3nt: TGTGCCAGCAGCAGTGGCAGGGTCGTTTACGAGCAGTACTTC; CDR3aa: CASSSGRVVYEQYF
j_gene: TRBJ2-1; abundance: NA; d_gene: TRBD2; v_gene: TRBV10-3; CDR3nt: TGTGCCATCAACGCCGGGACTAGAGGATTCAATGAGCAGTTCTTC; CDR3aa: CAINAGTRGFNEQFF
j_gene: TRBJ2-5; abundance: NA; d_gene: TRBD1; v_gene: TRBV3-1/TRBV3-2; CDR3nt: TGTGCCAGCAGCCGGGGACAGGGGGCGGGGGAGACCCAGTACTTC; CDR3aa: CASSRGQGAGETQYF
j_gene: TRBJ2-7; abundance: NA; d_gene: TRBD1; v_gene: TRBV5-4; CDR3nt: TGTGCCAGCAGCTTGGGACAGGGTCTCTCCTACGAGCAGTACTTC; CDR3aa: CASSLGQGLSYEQYF
j_gene: TRBJ1-6; abundance: NA; d_gene: NA; v_gene: TRBV10-1; CDR3nt: TGCGCCAGCAGTGAACAGAGTAATTCACCCCTCCACTTT; CDR3aa: CASSEQSNSPLHF
j_gene: TRBJ1-2; abundance: NA; d_gene: NA; v_gene: TRBV18; CDR3nt: TGTGCCAGCTCACCACAGCGGGAGACCTATGGCTACACCTTC; CDR3aa: CASSPQRETYGYTF
j_gene: TRBJ2-5; abundance: NA; d_gene: NA; v_gene: TRBV2; CDR3nt: TGTGCCAGCAGGGATTACCCCGTAGGAGGACAGACCCAGTACTTC; CDR3aa: CASRDYPVGGQTQYF
j_gene: TRBJ1-1; abundance: NA; d_gene: TRBD1; v_gene: TRBV18; CDR3nt: TGTGCCAGCTCATCGAGACCCAGGGGGGAAAACACTGAAGCTTTCTTT; CDR3aa: CASSSRPRGENTEAFF
j_gene: TRBJ2-2; abundance: NA; d_gene: TRBD1; v_gene: TRBV5-4; CDR3nt: TGTGCCAGCAGCGGAGGACAGGGGGTTCACACCGGGGAGCTGTTTTTT; CDR3aa: CASSGGQGVHTGELFF
j_gene: TRBJ2-1; abundance: NA; d_gene: TRBD1; v_gene: TRBV23-1; CDR3nt: TGCGCCAGCAGTCAGCCCCCGGGACAGTCCTCCTACAATGAGCAGTTCTTC; CDR3aa: CASSQPPGQSSYNEQFF
j_gene: TRBJ2-1; abundance: NA; d_gene: TRBD1; v_gene: TRBV6-2/TRBV6-3; CDR3nt: TGTGCCAGCAGTTACTTGACAGGGAAAGACAATGAGCAGTTCTTC; CDR3aa: CASSYLTGKDNEQFF
j_gene: TRBJ2-7; abundance: once; d_gene: TRBD2; v_gene: TRBV7-3; CDR3nt: TGTGCCAGCAGCCCGGGGGGGCAGACATACGAGCAGTACTTC; CDR3aa: CASSPGGQTYEQYF
j_gene: TRBJ2-5; abundance: NA; d_gene: TRBD2; v_gene: TRBV9; CDR3nt: TGTGCCAGCAGCGTAGCCCCCCCTAGCGGGGACCAAGAGACCCAGTACTTC; CDR3aa: CASSVAPPSGDQETQYF
j_gene: TRBJ1-4; abundance: NA; d_gene: TRBD1; v_gene: TRBV6-5; CDR3nt: TGTGCCAGCATTGGACAGGGTGATGAAAAACTGTTTTTT; CDR3aa: CASIGQGDEKLFF
j_gene: TRBJ2-1; abundance: NA; d_gene: TRBD1; v_gene: TRBV10-2; CDR3nt: TGCGCCAGCAGCGGACAGGGGACGGCAAATGAGCAGTTCTTC; CDR3aa: CASSGQGTANEQFF
j_gene: TRBJ2-3; abundance: NA; d_gene: TRBD2; v_gene: TRBV11-1; CDR3nt: TGTGCCAGCAGCTCGTCTAGCGGGGGATACACAGATACGCAGTATTTT; CDR3aa: CASSSSSGGYTDTQYF
j_gene: TRBJ1-4; abundance: NA; d_gene: TRBD1; v_gene: TRBV6-1; CDR3nt: TGTGCCAGCAGTGATCACAGGGGCTGGGAAAAACTGTTTTTT; CDR3aa: CASSDHRGWEKLFF
j_gene: TRBJ1-3; abundance: NA; d_gene: TRBD1; v_gene: TRBV18; CDR3nt: TGTGCCAGCTCACCCGGACAGGGAGCATATGGAAACACCATATATTTT; CDR3aa: CASSPGQGAYGNTIYF
j_gene: TRBJ1-1; abundance: NA; d_gene: NA; v_gene: TRBV11-2; CDR3nt: TGTGCCAGCAGCTTGAACAGGGAGCGTGCCACTGAAGCTTTCTTT; CDR3aa: CASSLNRERATEAFF
j_gene: TRBJ1-6; abundance: NA; d_gene: TRBD1; v_gene: TRBV10-2; CDR3nt: TGCGCCAGCAGAACCGACAGGGGGGGAAATTCACCCCTCCACTTT; CDR3aa: CASRTDRGGNSPLHF
j_gene: TRBJ1-1; abundance: NA; d_gene: NA; v_gene: TRBV2; CDR3nt: TGTGCCAGCACCCTGAACGGTGAAGCTTTCTTT; CDR3aa: CASTLNGEAFF
j_gene: TRBJ1-1; abundance: NA; d_gene: NA; v_gene: TRBV3-1/TRBV3-2; CDR3nt: TGTGCCAGCAGCCAGGAGGGTAACACTGAAGCTTTCTTT; CDR3aa: CASSQEGNTEAFF
j_gene: TRBJ2-4; abundance: NA; d_gene: TRBD2; v_gene: TRBV5-4; CDR3nt: TGTGCCAGCAGCGGCGGGACTAGCGGGGGAAAAGCCAAAAACATTCAGTACTTC; CDR3aa: CASSGGTSGGKAKNIQYF
j_gene: TRBJ2-5; abundance: NA; d_gene: NA; v_gene: TRBV30; CDR3nt: TGTGCCTGGATGGGGTTGGGCCCGGGGGAGACCCAGTACTTC; CDR3aa: CAWMGLGPGETQYF
j_gene: TRBJ2-5; abundance: NA; d_gene: NA; v_gene: TRBV5-1; CDR3nt: TGCGCCAGCAGCTTGTTCGGAGCGGACTACCAAGAGACCCAGTACTTC; CDR3aa: CASSLFGADYQETQYF
j_gene: TRBJ1-2; abundance: NA; d_gene: NA; v_gene: TRBV3-1/TRBV3-2; CDR3nt: TGTGCCAGCAGCCAAGATCTTGGCTACACCTTC; CDR3aa: CASSQDLGYTF
j_gene: TRBJ2-5; abundance: NA; d_gene: NA; v_gene: TRBV10-3; CDR3nt: TGTGCCATCAGTAGAGGGCCGGGGGAGGAAGAGACCCAGTACTTC; CDR3aa: CAISRGPGEEETQYF
j_gene: TRBJ1-1; abundance: NA; d_gene: NA; v_gene: TRBV5-1; CDR3nt: TGCGCCAGCAGCCATTACGAGGCCGCCTACACTGAAGCTTTCTTT; CDR3aa: CASSHYEAAYTEAFF
j_gene: TRBJ2-5; abundance: NA; d_gene: NA; v_gene: TRBV14; CDR3nt: TGTGCCAGCAGCCCGACAAACCTCCAAGAGACCCAGTACTTC; CDR3aa: CASSPTNLQETQYF
j_gene: TRBJ2-3; abundance: NA; d_gene: NA; v_gene: TRBV10-3; CDR3nt: TGTGCCACCGGGGACTCCACAGATACGCAGTATTTT; CDR3aa: CATGDSTDTQYF
j_gene: TRBJ2-1; abundance: NA; d_gene: TRBD2; v_gene: TRBV7-2; CDR3nt: TGTGCCAGCAGCCCAACTAGCGTCTCCTACAATGAGCAGTTCTTC; CDR3aa: CASSPTSVSYNEQFF
j_gene: TRBJ2-2; abundance: NA; d_gene: TRBD1; v_gene: TRBV14; CDR3nt: TGTGCCAGCAGCCTACTTGGGACAGGGAACACCGGGGAGCTGTTTTTT; CDR3aa: CASSLLGTGNTGELFF
j_gene: TRBJ2-2; abundance: NA; d_gene: TRBD2; v_gene: TRBV6-6; CDR3nt: TGTGCCACCATAGCGGGGGGTAACACCGGGGAGCTGTTTTTT; CDR3aa: CATIAGGNTGELFF
j_gene: TRBJ2-5; abundance: NA; d_gene: TRBD1; v_gene: TRBV6-1; CDR3nt: TGTGCCAGCAGTGACAAGCCGGGACAGTACACCTTCGAAGAGACCCAGTACTTC; CDR3aa: CASSDKPGQYTFEETQYF
j_gene: TRBJ2-7; abundance: NA; d_gene: TRBD2; v_gene: TRBV7-3; CDR3nt: TGTGCCAGCAGCTTACGGGGGGATGGCAACGAGCAGTACTTC; CDR3aa: CASSLRGDGNEQYF
j_gene: TRBJ2-1; abundance: NA; d_gene: TRBD1; v_gene: TRBV5-1; CDR3nt: TGCGCCAGCAGCAGGGACAGGTACAATGAGCAGTTCTTC; CDR3aa: CASSRDRYNEQFF
j_gene: TRBJ1-3; abundance: NA; d_gene: TRBD1; v_gene: TRBV18; CDR3nt: TGTGCCAGCTCACCACCGGGACAGGGGGAAAACACCATATATTTT; CDR3aa: CASSPPGQGENTIYF
j_gene: TRBJ2-2; abundance: NA; d_gene: TRBD2; v_gene: TRBV9; CDR3nt: TGTGCCAGCAGCCCACTAACGGGGGGGCCCGCCGGGGAGCTGTTTTTT; CDR3aa: CASSPLTGGPAGELFF
j_gene: TRBJ1-1; abundance: NA; d_gene: TRBD1; v_gene: TRBV11-1; CDR3nt: TGTGCCAGCAGCCCGCTAACAGGGGGAACTGAAGCTTTCTTT; CDR3aa: CASSPLTGGTEAFF
j_gene: TRBJ2-6; abundance: NA; d_gene: TRBD2; v_gene: TRBV3-1/TRBV3-2; CDR3nt: TGTGCCAGCAGCCCACTCCGGGAGGGAAGCTCTGGGGCCAACGTCCTGACTTTC; CDR3aa: CASSPLREGSSGANVLTF
j_gene: TRBJ2-5; abundance: NA; d_gene: TRBD2; v_gene: TRBV2; CDR3nt: TGTGCCAGCAGTGGGACTAGCGGGGGGGCCATGGAGACCCAGTACTTC; CDR3aa: CASSGTSGGAMETQYF
j_gene: TRBJ2-2; abundance: NA; d_gene: TRBD1; v_gene: TRBV5-5; CDR3nt: TGTGCCAGCAGCTGGCAGGGGGCGAACACCGGGGAGCTGTTTTTT; CDR3aa: CASSWQGANTGELFF
j_gene: TRBJ2-5; abundance: NA; d_gene: TRBD1; v_gene: TRBV9; CDR3nt: TGTGCCAGCACCCTCGGGGCAGGGGGCGCGGGGGAGACCCAGTACTTC; CDR3aa: CASTLGAGGAGETQYF
j_gene: TRBJ2-2; abundance: few; d_gene: NA; v_gene: TRBV7-2; CDR3nt: TGTGCCAGCAGCAGTCAAGGAGGGGGCTACCACACCGGGGAGCTGTTTTTT; CDR3aa: CASSSQGGGYHTGELFF
j_gene: TRBJ1-5; abundance: NA; d_gene: TRBD1; v_gene: TRBV19; CDR3nt: TGTGCCAGTAGTACGGAGGGGGCCCAGCCCCAGCATTTT; CDR3aa: CASSTEGAQPQHF
j_gene: TRBJ2-3; abundance: NA; d_gene: TRBD1; v_gene: TRBV6-5; CDR3nt: TGTGCCAGCAGTACCACAGGGGGCGCGGGAGATACGCAGTATTTT; CDR3aa: CASSTTGGAGDTQYF
j_gene: TRBJ2-7; abundance: NA; d_gene: NA; v_gene: TRBV6-5; CDR3nt: TGTGCCAGCAGCGATTTACGGGGGAGCGAGCAGTACTTC; CDR3aa: CASSDLRGSEQYF
j_gene: TRBJ2-5; abundance: once; d_gene: TRBD1; v_gene: TRBV4-1; CDR3nt: TGCGCCAGCCGAAACTACCCCCACAGGGGGCAACTTCAAGAGACCCAGTACTTC; CDR3aa: CASRNYPHRGQLQETQYF